A single sample gave rise to the 29 T cell receptor beta chains below, sequenced in a study of blood T cells in healthy people across ages. Through a sample-barcoded 5' primer and a J-beta primer mix, a second PCR was run for roughly 6 to 12 cycles. TCRdb re-derived calls from the 5' RACE reads in MiXCR, one entry per CDR3 protein. This table has 1.5 million to 2 million distinct CDR3 sequences, 28% appearing once. The sequenced sample consisted of blood. These receptors originate from a woman aged 25 to 39 in good health.

Ten or more counts support this clonotype. The chain is built from TRBV6-2 or TRBV6-3 and TRBJ1-2; D call uncertain. The CDR3 has 11 amino acids. Germline CDR1 reads MNHEY; CDR2 reads SVGEGT. V was pared by 2 bases and J by 6 bases, with 4 bases between. As DNA, the CDR3 is TGTGCCAGCAGTTACGAGGATGGCTACACCTTC. Translated: CASSYEDGYTF.

For this clonotype: A much larger clonotype is one base distant, so this may be a read error. V gene TRBV10-3 combines with J gene TRBJ2-1; possibly TRBD2 for D (6 bases). The V gene lost 0 bases and the J gene lost 5 bases, with 14 bases spanning the gap. The CDR3 runs to 16 residues. Germline V gene sequence: CDR1 ENHRY, CDR2 SYGVKD. Here the CDR3 DNA reads TGTGCCATCAGTGAGTCGATCACGTCTAGCGACAATGAGCAGTTCTTC. This codes for CAISESITSSDNEQFF.

Concerning this clonotype: The junction departs from germline at one end; a sequencing error may be responsible. The J gene is TRBJ2-1, the V gene TRBV9; 11 bases line up with TRBD2. This CDR3 has 15 residues. Germline CDR1 and CDR2: SGDLS and YYNGEE. This CDR3 is CACSGSGGGLDEQFF. In DNA, the CDR3 is TGTGCCTGCAGCGGTAGCGGGGGGGGTTTGGATGAGCAGTTCTTC.

This clonotype was counted a single time. This sequence joins TRBV14 and TRBJ2-5, with TRBD2 matching over 16 bases. This CDR3 has 19 amino acids. CDR1 SGHDN and CDR2 FVKESK come from the germline V gene. V lost 2 bases to trimming and J lost 4 bases; unmatched junction nucleotides: 10. The DNA of the CDR3 is TGTGCCAGCAGCCAACGTCCGGGACTAGCGGGGGGGCCACGAGAGACCCAGTACTTC. This sequence encodes CASSQRPGLAGGPRETQYF.

Comment on this clonotype: This clone may be a read error of a much larger clone one base away. CDR3 nucleotide sequence: TGTGCCAGCAGCGAAGAAGCGGGGGTGGCCTACGAGCAGTACTTC. Protein sequence: CASSEEAGVAYEQYF. The chain joins TRBV9 to TRBJ2-7, with TRBD2 matching over 8 bases. After removal of 3 bases from V and 2 bases from J, the junction contained 7 bases not matched to a gene. Germline V lookup: CDR1 SGDLS, CDR2 YYNGEE. CDR3 length: 15 amino acids.

The V and J genes are TRBV20-1 and TRBJ2-3; 11 nucleotides align to TRBD2. V was pared by 0 bases and J by 13 bases, with 6 bases of the junction left unmatched. This CDR3 is 13 amino acids long. Germline-derived CDR1 and CDR2 are DFQATT and SNEGSKA (reference sequence). Here the CDR3 reads CSARDQTSGMEYF. In DNA, the CDR3 is TGCAGTGCTAGAGATCAGACTAGCGGGATGGAGTATTTT.

The rearrangement links TRBV5-1 to TRBJ1-2, with 7 bases identical to TRBD1. The trim removed 0 bases at V and 6 bases at J, leaving 5 bases unmatched. The CDR3 sequence is 14 residues long. CDR1 and CDR2 from the germline V gene are SGHRS and YFSETQ. CDR3 protein: CASSLALTGNGYTF. CDR3 bases: TGCGCCAGCAGCTTGGCTCTGACAGGGAATGGCTACACCTTC. Full variable domain (rest looked up from reference TRBV5-1 and TRBJ1-2): KAGVTQTPRYLIKTRGQQVTLSCSPISGHRSVSWYQQTPGQGLQFLFEYFSETQRNKGNFPGRFSGRQFSNSRSEMNVSTLELGDSALYLCASSLALTGNGYTFGSGTRLTVV.

The chain recombines TRBV21-1 with TRBJ2-1; the table's D call of TRBD2 was not tested on the DNA. TRBV21-1 is flagged as a pseudogene. This CDR3 comprises 18 residues. The CDR3 is CASSKVSSKRENYNEQFF. The CDR3 DNA reads as TGTGCCAGCAGCAAAGTCTCCTCCAAGCGGGAGAATTACAATGAGCAGTTCTTC.

This clonotype was detected only a few times. This chain joins TRBV5-1 and TRBJ2-1; TRBD2 aligns across 13 bases. V was pared by 2 bases and J by 4 bases, with 9 bases of the junction left unmatched. The germline gives CDR1 SGHRS, CDR2 YFSETQ. The CDR3 spans 18 residues. The CDR3 spells CASSLTSGGATRYNEQFF. Here the CDR3 DNA reads TGCGCCAGCAGCTTAACTAGCGGGGGGGCCACGAGGTACAATGAGCAGTTCTTC.

This clonotype was picked up a small number of times. The chain combines TRBV12-5 with TRBJ2-1; 9 nucleotides line up with TRBD2. Trimming cost V 6 bases and J 7 bases; bases outside gene matches: 10. CDR1 is LGHNT, CDR2 FRNRAP, per germline. This CDR3 region has 15 residues. This CDR3 reads CASGHGLAQINEQFF. The CDR3 bases are TGTGCTAGTGGGCACGGACTAGCGCAGATAAATGAGCAGTTCTTC.

This clonotype was seen repeatedly, ten times or more. The V and J genes are TRBV29-1 and TRBJ2-1; possible D gene TRBD1, 5 bases. The V end lost 4 bases, the J end lost 0 bases, and 10 bases lay between the germline ends. Germline lookup yields CDR1 SQVTM and CDR2 ANQGSEA. CDR3 length: 14 amino acids. Here the CDR3 DNA reads TGCAGCGTTGCAGGGCTTAGCTCCTACAATGAGCAGTTCTTC. Its protein product is CSVAGLSSYNEQFF.

The DNA of the CDR3 is TGCGCCAGCAGCCAAGATTCAGTGGGAAAAGGGGGGCAGTTCTTC. It specifies CASSQDSVGKGGQFF. The chain combines TRBV4-3 with TRBJ2-1, with D perhaps TRBD1 (6 bases). The germline gives CDR1 LGHNA, CDR2 YSLEER. The germline V and J ends were trimmed by 0 bases and 12 bases, with 18 bases remaining between them. The CDR3 has 15 residues.

In its sample, this clonotype was seen a few times. This chain uses TRBV6-1 with TRBJ2-5; 7 nucleotides match TRBD1. This CDR3 has 13 residues. Germline-derived CDR1 and CDR2 are MNHNS and SASEGT. V was pared by 6 bases and J by 5 bases, with 6 bases of the junction left unmatched. Here the CDR3 reads CASRNTGVETQYF. CDR3 nucleotide sequence: TGTGCCAGCAGAAATACAGGGGTCGAGACCCAGTACTTC.

This clonotype occurred a few times. The chain uses TRBV3-1 and TRBJ2-4; the D is unclear. Trimming stripped 0 bases from V and 15 bases from J, with 9 bases between. Germline values: CDR1 LGHDT, CDR2 YNNKEL (reference sequence). This CDR3 has 11 residues. Written as DNA, the CDR3 is TGTGCCAGCAGCCAAGACAGGTTCACGTACTTC. It yields the protein CASSQDRFTYF.

This CDR3 reads CAISESWTSEETQFF. CDR3 coding DNA: TGTGCCATCAGTGAGTCCTGGACTAGCGAAGAGACCCAGTTCTTC. This chain uses TRBV10-3 with TRBJ2-1, with 9 bases lining up with TRBD2. CDR3 size: 15 residues. Germline V gene sequence: CDR1 ENHRY, CDR2 SYGVKD. The J segment lost 13 bases and the V segment lost 0 bases, leaving 10 bases of the junction unmatched.

The chain recombines TRBV12-3 or TRBV12-4 with TRBJ2-5, with D perhaps matching TRBD1 or TRBD2 (5 bases each). Trimming took off 5 bases at V and 0 bases at J, with 10 bases between the two ends. The CDR3 extends over 14 amino acids. In nucleotides, the CDR3 is TGTGCCAGCAGTCCGCCGGGACACCAAGAGACCCAGTACTTC. The encoded protein is CASSPPGHQETQYF.

This clonotype has only a few counts. This chain connects TRBV5-5 to TRBJ1-1; D remains unclear. Germline assignment: CDR1 SGHKS and CDR2 YYEKEE (reference sequence). Trimming removed 4 bases at V and 0 bases at J, with 13 bases between. This CDR3 has 15 residues. This CDR3 is CASSPLRVVNTEAFF. The CDR3, as DNA: TGTGCCAGCAGCCCTCTACGGGTAGTGAACACTGAAGCTTTCTTT.

The chain joins TRBV6-6 to TRBJ2-4; 7 bases match TRBD1. CDR3 length: 14 amino acids. The germline gives CDR1 MNHNY, CDR2 SVGAGI (reference sequence). The ends lost 6 bases at V and 13 bases at J; junction bases unmatched: 15. The CDR3, as DNA: TGTGCCAGCAGACCGGGACAGCTTTACAATGAGCAGTACTTC. Translating it yields CASRPGQLYNEQYF.

V usage is TRBV16 and J usage is TRBJ2-7, with TRBD1 identical over 8 bases. Unmatched junction bases numbered 12, after V lost 4 bases and J lost 7 bases. Per the germline V gene, CDR1 is KGHSY and CDR2 is FQNENV. This CDR3 comprises 15 residues. The CDR3 sequence: CASSPAVRGPGEQYF. The CDR3, as DNA: TGTGCCAGCAGCCCGGCCGTCAGGGGGCCGGGGGAGCAGTACTTC.

This clonotype was found a few times. The rearrangement uses TRBV7-2 and TRBJ2-3, with D maybe TRBD2 (6 bases). Trimming pared 1 base from V and 4 bases from J, leaving 15 bases between. The CDR3 contains 16 residues. Germline V gene lookup returns CDR1 SGHTA and CDR2 FQGNSA. The CDR3 spells CASSLVGGIRADTQYF. In DNA form, the CDR3 reads TGTGCCAGCAGCTTAGTAGGCGGGATTAGGGCAGATACGCAGTATTTT. The complete variable domain, with remaining parts taken from reference TRBV7-2 and TRBJ2-3, reads GAGVSQSPSNKVTEKGKDVELRCDPISGHTALYWYRQSLGQGLEFLIYFQGNSAPDKSGLPSDRFSAERTGGSVSTLTIQRTQQEDSAVYLCASSLVGGIRADTQYFGPGTRLTVL.

This clonotype occurred once. Sequence at one end of the junction differs from germline and may be a read error. V usage is TRBV20-1 and J usage is TRBJ2-1, with 10 bases identical to TRBD2. Germline V CDR1 and CDR2: DFQATT, SNEGSKA (reference sequence). The CDR3 is made up of 16 amino acids. The CDR3 DNA is TGCAGTGCTAGACCCGGACTAGCGGAAATCTACGATGAGCAGTTCTTC. Translating it yields CSARPGLAEIYDEQFF.

As to this clonotype: This sequence may be a read error, since a much larger clone differs from it by one base. The V and J genes are TRBV3-1 and TRBJ2-5; 9 nucleotides agree with TRBD2. The length of the CDR3 is 14 residues. Germline CDR1 reads LGHDT; CDR2 reads YNNKEL (reference sequence). The ends lost 3 bases at V and 11 bases at J; junction bases unmatched: 10. For the CDR3, the DNA is TGTGCCAGCAGCCAGGGACTAGCATTGAATGAGCAGTACTTC. Translating gives CASSQGLALNEQYF.

The chain couples TRBV28 to TRBJ2-5, with D possibly matching TRBD2 (5 bases). From germline, CDR1 is MDHEN and CDR2 SYDVKM. The CDR3 totals 14 residues. The germline V and J ends were trimmed by 8 bases and 5 bases, with 18 bases remaining between them. CDR3 region: CASATRGSGETQYF. CDR3 sequence (DNA): TGTGCCAGCGCCACCCGGGGATCCGGGGAGACCCAGTACTTC.

This clonotype showed up just a few times. The V gene is TRBV12-3 or TRBV12-4, the J gene TRBJ2-1; TRBD2 matches at 8 bases. The CDR3 totals 17 residues. The junction had 13 bases not matched to a gene; V was cut back by 5 bases and J by 4 bases. CDR3: CASSLPHRASGYNEQFF. In DNA, the CDR3 is TGTGCCAGCAGTCTGCCCCACCGGGCTAGCGGGTACAATGAGCAGTTCTTC.

The chain has TRBV12-3 or TRBV12-4 and TRBJ2-2; possibly TRBD1 for D (5 bases). The ends were cut back, 6 bases at V and 1 base at J, with 9 bases in the middle. The CDR3 length is 14 residues. This chain's CDR3 is CASRRTRNTGELFF. CDR3 nucleotides: TGTGCCAGCAGGAGGACAAGGAACACCGGGGAGCTGTTTTTT.

This clonotype was seen a handful of times. The V call is TRBV6-5, the J call TRBJ2-3; TRBD2 aligns across 9 bases. V lost 6 bases, J lost 4 bases, and 8 bases stayed unmatched. Germline-derived CDR1 and CDR2 are MNHEY and SVGAGI. The CDR3 has 15 residues. For the CDR3, the DNA is TGTGCCAGCAGGCGGAGCGGGAGGAGGGCAGATACGCAGTATTTT. Translation gives CASRRSGRRADTQYF.

This clonotype was seen only a few times. The chain recombines TRBV5-1 with TRBJ2-3; D assignment may be TRBD1 or TRBD2 (5 bases each). Trimming took off 3 bases at V and 3 bases at J, with 17 bases between the two ends. CDR1 and CDR2 (germline): SGHRS, YFSETQ. This CDR3 comprises 16 residues. Written as DNA, the CDR3 is TGCGCCAGCAGCTCACCCAGAGGGGTGGATACAGATACGCAGTATTTT. Protein: CASSSPRGVDTDTQYF. Full variable domain (remainder filled in from reference TRBV5-1 and TRBJ2-3): KAGVTQTPRYLIKTRGQQVTLSCSPISGHRSVSWYQQTPGQGLQFLFEYFSETQRNKGNFPGRFSGRQFSNSRSEMNVSTLELGDSALYLCASSSPRGVDTDTQYFGPGTRLTVL.

Of note for this clonotype: It may be a read error: a sequence one base away is much more abundant. The V and J genes are TRBV20-1 and TRBJ1-1, with D tentatively TRBD1 (5 bases). In germline, CDR1 is DFQATT, CDR2 SNEGSKA (reference sequence). CDR3 size: 14 residues. CDR3 in amino acids: CNARDLAKAIEAFF. CDR3 sequence (DNA): TGCAATGCTAGGGACCTAGCCAAGGCTATTGAAGCTTTCTTT.

This clonotype was recorded at least ten times. The CDR3 coding sequence is TGCAGCGTTACTACAGGGGCGGCCTACAATGAGCAGTTCTTC. Translating it yields CSVTTGAAYNEQFF. This chain joins TRBV29-1 and TRBJ2-1; 7 bases are a match to TRBD1. This CDR3 comprises 14 residues. V shed 5 bases and J 2 bases; nucleotides not matched to a gene: 6. The V gene's germline CDR1 is SQVTM and CDR2 ANQGSEA.